These T cell receptor beta chains were read from a single sample in a study of cytomegalovirus exposure and HLA in healthy donors. Sequenced by immunoSEQ multiplex PCR; TCRdb stores in-frame clones only, minus some. The sample carries around 130,000 clones, roughly nine tenths recorded once. Sequences were obtained from PBMCs. The receptors shown here come from a man aged 25-40 years in good health and CMV-seronegative. Each CDR3 is given with its conserved first and last residue. The order of the fields is clone size, J gene, V gene, D gene, CDR3 protein, CDR3 DNA. The D gene is left open where the match is weak. For some rows the clone size is stated as once, few or many, or as a class when expanded; others skip it.

.	TRBJ2-2	TRBV5-1	.	CASRGDRGSTGELFF	TGCGCCAGCAGAGGGGATAGGGGGAGCACCGGGGAGCTGTTTTTT
.	TRBJ2-5	TRBV27	TRBD2	CASSPGPSGGRETQYF	TGTGCCAGCAGCCCAGGTCCTAGCGGGGGGAGGGAGACCCAGTACTTC
.	TRBJ2-6	TRBV10-3	TRBD1	CAISARQGGTLSGANVLTF	TGTGCCATCAGTGCAAGACAGGGGGGGACCCTCTCTGGGGCCAACGTCCTGACTTTC
.	TRBJ1-1	TRBV4-2	.	CASSQDMAGLEAFF	TGTGCCAGCAGCCAAGATATGGCAGGGTTGGAAGCTTTCTTT
.	TRBJ2-2	TRBV5-8	.	CASSLLRIGELFF	TGTGCCAGCAGCTTGCTCAGGATCGGGGAGCTGTTTTTT
.	TRBJ2-5	TRBV6-5	TRBD1	CASSTQDRDGETQYF	TGTGCCAGCAGTACCCAAGACAGGGATGGAGAGACCCAGTACTTC
once	TRBJ1-4	TRBV11-2	.	CASSSGRLFEKLFF	TGTGCCAGCAGCTCAGGGAGGTTATTTGAAAAACTGTTTTTT
.	TRBJ2-3	TRBV4-1	.	CASSQDRGRGSGGDTQYF	TGCGCCAGCAGCCAAGATCGGGGGCGCGGATCAGGGGGAGATACGCAGTATTTT
.	TRBJ2-7	TRBV5-4	TRBD2	CASTLMGGGRVDEQYF	TGTGCCAGCACCCTAATGGGGGGGGGAAGGGTAGACGAGCAGTACTTC
.	TRBJ1-1	TRBV5-1	TRBD1	CASSSDREANTEAFF	TGCGCCAGCAGCTCGGACAGGGAGGCTAACACTGAAGCTTTCTTT
once	TRBJ1-1	TRBV6-5	TRBD1	CASKTDRDYTEAFF	TGTGCCAGCAAGACCGACAGGGACTACACTGAAGCTTTCTTT
.	TRBJ2-3	TRBV7-3	.	CASSLPGGDTQYF	TGTGCCAGCAGCTTACCAGGAGGAGATACGCAGTATTTT
.	TRBJ1-1	TRBV19	.	CASSRRGSGTEAFF	TGTGCCAGTAGTAGACGGGGATCGGGCACTGAAGCTTTCTTT
.	TRBJ2-1	TRBV28	TRBD2	CASRGGGEQFF	TGTGCCAGCCGGGGCGGGGGTGAGCAGTTCTTC
once	TRBJ2-3	TRBV6-5	TRBD2	CASKESGGLSDTQYF	TGTGCCAGCAAGGAGAGCGGGGGGCTCTCAGATACGCAGTATTTT
once	TRBJ2-5	TRBV7-2	.	CASSPQVGGTEYQETQYF	TGTGCCAGCAGCCCCCAGGTCGGCGGGACCGAGTACCAAGAGACCCAGTACTTC
.	TRBJ1-5	TRBV5-5	TRBD1	CASSDLKGGAYQPQHF	TGTGCCAGCAGTGACTTGAAAGGGGGCGCATACCAGCCCCAGCATTTT